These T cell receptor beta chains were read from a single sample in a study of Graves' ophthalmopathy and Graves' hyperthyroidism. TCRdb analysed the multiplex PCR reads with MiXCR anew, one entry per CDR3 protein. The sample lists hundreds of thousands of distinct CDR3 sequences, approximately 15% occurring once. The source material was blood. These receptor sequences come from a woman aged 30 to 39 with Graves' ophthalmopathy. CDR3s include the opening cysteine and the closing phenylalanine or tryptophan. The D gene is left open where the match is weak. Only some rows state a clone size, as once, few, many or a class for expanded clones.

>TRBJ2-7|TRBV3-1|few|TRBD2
CASHESGRSSYEQYF
TGTGCCAGCCACGAGAGCGGGAGAAGCTCCTACGAGCAGTACTTC
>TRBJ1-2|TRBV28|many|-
CASSLSADTGQKGGYTF
TGTGCCAGCAGTTTGTCCGCCGACACAGGGCAAAAAGGGGGCTACACCTTC
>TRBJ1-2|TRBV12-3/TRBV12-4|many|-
CASSAGRWNYGYTF
TGTGCCAGCAGTGCGGGACGGTGGAACTATGGCTACACCTTC
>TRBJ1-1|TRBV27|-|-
CASSLSTRGADEAFF
TGTGCCAGCAGTTTATCGACGCGGGGGGCAGATGAAGCTTTCTTT
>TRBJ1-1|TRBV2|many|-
CASSEGRVTEAFF
TGTGCCAGCAGTGAGGGCAGGGTCACTGAAGCTTTCTTT
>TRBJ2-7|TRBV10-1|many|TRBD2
CASSEGPAGHYEQYF
TGCGCCAGCAGTGAGGGGCCAGCGGGGCACTACGAGCAGTACTTC
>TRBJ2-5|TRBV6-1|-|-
CASTDGWYQETQYF
TGTGCCAGCACCGACGGATGGTACCAAGAGACCCAGTACTTC
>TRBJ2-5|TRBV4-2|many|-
CASSQSRRKETQYF
TGTGCCAGCAGCCAATCTCGCCGGAAAGAGACCCAGTACTTC
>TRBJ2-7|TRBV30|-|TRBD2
CAWSAGGPSYEQYF
TGTGCCTGGAGTGCGGGAGGGCCCTCCTACGAGCAGTACTTC
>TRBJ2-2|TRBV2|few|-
CASITLTGELFF
TGTGCCAGCATCACCCTCACCGGGGAGCTGTTTTTT
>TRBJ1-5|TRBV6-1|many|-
CASSEGFGQPQHF
TGTGCCAGCAGTGAAGGGTTTGGACAGCCCCAGCATTTT
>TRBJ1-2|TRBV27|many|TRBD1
CASSFERGHNYGYTF
TGTGCCAGCAGTTTCGAGAGGGGGCACAACTATGGCTACACCTTC
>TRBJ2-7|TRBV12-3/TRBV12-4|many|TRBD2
CASSTLAGSSYEQYF
TGTGCCAGCAGTACTCTAGCGGGTAGCTCCTACGAGCAGTACTTC
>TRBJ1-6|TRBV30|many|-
CAWRYSGTSHNSPLHF
TGTGCCTGGAGGTACTCCGGGACATCTCATAATTCACCCCTCCACTTT
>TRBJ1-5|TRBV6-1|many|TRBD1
CASTLDRTSYSNQPQHF
TGTGCCAGCACTCTGGACAGGACAAGTTATAGCAATCAGCCCCAGCATTTT
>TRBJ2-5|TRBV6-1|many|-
CASKTGGASQETQYF
TGTGCCAGCAAGACCGGAGGGGCGTCCCAAGAGACCCAGTACTTC
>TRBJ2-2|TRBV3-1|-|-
CASSQEPGAGTGELFF
TGTGCCAGCAGCCAAGAACCGGGGGCTGGTACCGGGGAGCTGTTTTTT
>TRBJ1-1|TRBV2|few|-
CASRIRDLAEAFF
TGTGCCAGCAGGATCAGGGATTTAGCTGAAGCTTTCTTT
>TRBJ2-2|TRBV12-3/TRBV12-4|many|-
CASSFGQGYSGELFF
TGTGCCAGCAGTTTCGGGCAGGGCTACTCCGGGGAGCTGTTTTTT
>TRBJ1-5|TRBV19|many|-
CASSPRGSTQPQHF
TGTGCCAGTAGTCCTCGGGGGAGCACTCAGCCCCAGCATTTT
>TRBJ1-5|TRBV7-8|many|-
CASSSGPNQPQHF
TGTGCCAGCAGCTCGGGCCCTAATCAGCCCCAGCATTTT
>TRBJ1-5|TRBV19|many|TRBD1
CASSMRGPGNQPQHF
TGTGCCAGTAGTATGAGGGGGCCGGGCAATCAGCCCCAGCATTTT
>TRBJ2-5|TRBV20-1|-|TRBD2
CSARDGLAGGHYQETQYF
TGCAGTGCTAGAGATGGCCTAGCGGGGGGGCATTACCAAGAGACCCAGTACTTC
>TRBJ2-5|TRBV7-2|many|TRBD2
CASSLWLGTSGGETQYF
TGTGCCAGCAGCTTATGGTTAGGGACTAGCGGCGGAGAGACCCAGTACTTC
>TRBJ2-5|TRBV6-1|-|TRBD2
CASNTLSGGRETQYF
TGTGCCAGCAACACTCTATCGGGGGGGCGAGAGACCCAGTACTTC
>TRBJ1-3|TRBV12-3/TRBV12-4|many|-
CASRQDTGSGNTIYF
TGTGCCAGCAGACAGGACACTGGCTCTGGAAACACCATATATTTT
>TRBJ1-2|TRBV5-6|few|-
CASSSPTGGEGYTF
TGTGCCAGCAGCTCCCCCACCGGGGGGGAGGGCTACACCTTC
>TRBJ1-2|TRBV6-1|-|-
CASTDDYGYTF
TGTGCCAGCACTGATGACTATGGCTACACCTTC
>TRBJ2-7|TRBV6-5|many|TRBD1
CASRLGQGIYEQYF
TGTGCCAGCAGGCTGGGACAGGGAATCTACGAGCAGTACTTC
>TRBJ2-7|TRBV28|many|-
CASSFWEGAEQYF
TGTGCCAGCAGTTTTTGGGAGGGGGCCGAGCAGTACTTC
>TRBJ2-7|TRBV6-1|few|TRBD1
CASSDQDRGSNEQYF
TGTGCCAGCAGTGATCAGGACAGGGGCTCGAACGAGCAGTACTTC
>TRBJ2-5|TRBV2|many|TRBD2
CASSVAGEGETQYF
TGTGCCAGCAGCGTAGCGGGAGAAGGGGAGACCCAGTACTTC
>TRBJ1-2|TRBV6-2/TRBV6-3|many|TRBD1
CASSPGGPYYGYTF
TGTGCCAGCAGTCCAGGGGGCCCCTACTATGGCTACACCTTC
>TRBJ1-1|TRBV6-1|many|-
CASSVLGRGTEAFF
TGTGCCAGCAGCGTCCTGGGGCGAGGTACTGAAGCTTTCTTT
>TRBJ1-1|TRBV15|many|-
CATSRRPLTEAFF
TGTGCCACCAGCAGACGACCGCTCACTGAAGCTTTCTTT
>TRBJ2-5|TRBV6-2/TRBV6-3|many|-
CASSYDAEGETQYF
TGTGCCAGCAGTTACGATGCGGAAGGGGAGACCCAGTACTTC
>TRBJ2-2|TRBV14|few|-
CASSQVHSGTGELFF
TGTGCCAGCAGCCAAGTCCATTCGGGGACCGGGGAGCTGTTTTTT
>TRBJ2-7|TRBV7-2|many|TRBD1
CASSFTYPDRGYEQYF
TGTGCCAGCAGCTTCACTTACCCGGACAGGGGATACGAGCAGTACTTC
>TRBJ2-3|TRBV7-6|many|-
CASSLNRQGHTDTQYF
TGTGCCAGCAGCTTAAATCGGCAGGGGCACACAGATACGCAGTATTTT
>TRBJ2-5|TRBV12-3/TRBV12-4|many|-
CASSLEASQETQYF
TGTGCCAGCAGTTTAGAAGCTAGCCAGGAGACCCAGTACTTC
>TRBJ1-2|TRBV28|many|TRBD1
CASSYRGLNSGGYTF
TGTGCCAGCAGTTACAGGGGCCTAAATTCGGGTGGCTACACCTTC
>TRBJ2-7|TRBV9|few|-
CASSGGGGLGSYEQYF
TGTGCCAGCAGTGGGGGTGGGGGACTTGGTTCCTACGAGCAGTACTTC
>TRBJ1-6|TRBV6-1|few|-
CASSEARQASYNSPLHF
TGTGCCAGCAGTGAAGCCCGACAGGCCTCTTATAATTCACCCCTCCACTTT
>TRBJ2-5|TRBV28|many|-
CASSLEAKGIVQETQYF
TGTGCCAGCAGTTTAGAGGCCAAAGGAATCGTCCAAGAGACCCAGTACTTC
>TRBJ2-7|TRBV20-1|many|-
CSAQSSGVVLYEQYF
TGCAGTGCTCAGAGCTCCGGGGTAGTTCTCTACGAGCAGTACTTC
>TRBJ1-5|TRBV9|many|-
CASSPSRWGPQHF
TGTGCCAGCAGCCCTTCCCGCTGGGGGCCCCAGCATTTT
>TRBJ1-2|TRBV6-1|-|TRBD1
CASYLQGSGYTF
TGTGCCAGTTACCTACAGGGGTCGGGCTACACCTTC
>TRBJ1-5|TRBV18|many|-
CASSPTRQPQHF
TGTGCCAGCAGTCCCACCCGGCAGCCCCAGCATTTT
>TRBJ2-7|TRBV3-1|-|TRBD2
CASSQEYLRGGPLNEQYF
TGTGCCAGCAGCCAAGAGTACCTACGGGGGGGACCTCTGAACGAGCAGTACTTC
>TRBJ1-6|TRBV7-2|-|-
CASSLAPAGNGSPLHF
TGTGCCAGCAGCTTAGCGCCAGCAGGCAACGGATCACCCCTCCACTTT
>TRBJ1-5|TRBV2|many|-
CASSDPGLKRPQNQPQHF
TGTGCCAGCAGTGATCCGGGGCTAAAGCGTCCTCAGAATCAGCCCCAGCATTTT